These T cell receptor beta chains were read from a single sample in a study of blood T cell repertoires in COVID-19. Sequenced by immunoSEQ multiplex PCR; TCRdb stores in-frame clones only, minus some. The data hold roughly 250,000 clones, with about 80% observed a single time. What was sequenced was peripheral blood. The receptors come from a woman aged 80 or over with acute or convalescent COVID-19. Both conserved end residues are part of each CDR3. The order of the fields is J gene, clone size, D gene, V gene, CDR3 protein, CDR3 DNA. A D gene is named only where the DNA matches it firmly. Size tells how often a clone was seen (once, few, many) or the class of an expanded clone, and some rows leave it out.

j_gene: TRBJ1-6
abundance: .
d_gene: .
v_gene: TRBV5-1
CDR3aa: CASSLDRVTNSPLHF
CDR3nt: TGCGCCAGCAGCTTGGACAGGGTAACCAATTCACCCCTCCACTTT

j_gene: TRBJ1-3
abundance: .
d_gene: .
v_gene: TRBV30
CDR3aa: CAWRGGDKNGNTIYF
CDR3nt: TGTGCCTGGAGGGGGGGGGACAAGAATGGAAACACCATATATTTT

j_gene: TRBJ1-4
abundance: .
d_gene: .
v_gene: TRBV4-1
CDR3aa: CASSQGQGSNEKLFF
CDR3nt: TGCGCCAGCAGCCAAGGGCAGGGGTCTAATGAAAAACTGTTTTTT

j_gene: TRBJ1-1
abundance: once
d_gene: .
v_gene: TRBV2
CDR3aa: CASSVSQGTEAFF
CDR3nt: TGTGCCAGCAGTGTCTCTCAGGGAACTGAAGCTTTCTTT

j_gene: TRBJ2-5
abundance: .
d_gene: .
v_gene: TRBV11-1
CDR3aa: CASRPRGERWQETQYF
CDR3nt: TGTGCCAGCAGACCCAGGGGGGAGCGTTGGCAAGAGACCCAGTACTTC

j_gene: TRBJ1-3
abundance: .
d_gene: TRBD1
v_gene: TRBV7-3
CDR3aa: CASSDRDGNTIYF
CDR3nt: TGTGCCAGCAGCGACAGGGATGGAAACACCATATATTTT

j_gene: TRBJ2-2
abundance: .
d_gene: .
v_gene: TRBV5-1
CDR3aa: CASSRAGENTGELFF
CDR3nt: TGCGCCAGCAGCCGCGCCGGGGAGAACACCGGGGAGCTGTTTTTT

j_gene: TRBJ1-5
abundance: .
d_gene: TRBD1
v_gene: TRBV7-7
CDR3aa: CASSSGGQGINQPQHF
CDR3nt: TGTGCTAGCAGCTCTGGGGGACAGGGGATAAATCAGCCCCAGCATTTT

j_gene: TRBJ2-5
abundance: .
d_gene: TRBD2
v_gene: TRBV6-5
CDR3aa: CASDSGGAPETQYF
CDR3nt: TGTGCCAGTGATAGCGGGGGGGCCCCAGAGACCCAGTACTTC

j_gene: TRBJ1-2
abundance: many
d_gene: .
v_gene: TRBV5-1
CDR3aa: CASSSQTGNYGYTF
CDR3nt: TGCGCCAGCAGCTCGCAGACAGGCAACTATGGCTACACCTTC